Listed here are 2 T cell receptor beta chains from one sample, sequenced in a study of PD-L1 blockade in urothelial cancer. Documented time point: pretreatment peripheral blood. TCRdb's copy holds only in-frame clones and misses some; the assay was immunoSEQ multiplex PCR. This table has 85,000 to 90,000 clones, approximately 87% appearing once. Here the sequenced sample was PBMCs, taken around atezolizumab (anti-PD-L1) treatment. The receptor source for this set is a man between 60 and 75 years old with urothelial cancer.

The chain has TRBV19 and TRBJ2-2; a weak D match, TRBD2 (5 bases). Germline V gives CDR1 LNHDA, CDR2 SQIVND (reference sequence). Trimming removed 5 bases at V and 4 bases at J, with 17 bases between. The CDR3 totals 16 residues. The CDR3 reads CASSPTVPGGTGELFF. In nucleotides, the CDR3 is TGTGCCAGTAGTCCTACAGTACCCGGAGGCACCGGGGAGCTGTTTTTT. Full variable domain (rest looked up from reference TRBV19 and TRBJ2-2): DGGITQSPKYLFRKEGQNVTLSCEQNLNHDAMYWYRQDPGQGLRLIYYSQIVNDFQKGDIAEGYSVSREKKESFPLTVTSAQKNPTAFYLCASSPTVPGGTGELFFGEGSRLTVL.

The V and J genes are TRBV5-1 and TRBJ2-7, with 9 bases that match TRBD1. The CDR3 runs 17 residues. V lost 0 bases and J lost 4; bases outside the gene matches: 11. Germline assignment: CDR1 SGHRS and CDR2 YFSETQ. The CDR3, as DNA: TGCGCCAGCAGCTTGGGGGACAGGGAGAGGGCCTCGTACGAGCAGTACTTC. Protein sequence: CASSLGDRERASYEQYF.